One sample yielded the 12 T cell receptor beta chains listed below, sequenced in a study of T-cell memory formation after mild COVID-19. TCRdb reprocessed the 5' RACE reads with MiXCR, giving one entry per CDR3 protein. This table has about 350,000 distinct CDR3 sequences, roughly 13% appearing once. Sequenced material: PBMCs or a T cell subset sorted from them (not recorded which). The receptors derive from a man younger than 35 who had mild COVID-19 (a few samples of this study predate the infection). Cell type and time point are not known.

In its sample, this clonotype was seen a few times. V is TRBV3-1 and J is TRBJ1-1, with a weak D call TRBD1 (5 bases). Germline V CDR1 and CDR2: LGHDT, YNNKEL (reference sequence). The CDR3 is 14 residues long. Trimming took off 0 bases at V and 3 bases at J, with 8 bases between the two ends. CDR3 nucleotides: TGTGCCAGCAGCCAAGAAGGGGTTTACACTGAAGCTTTCTTT. As protein: CASSQEGVYTEAFF.

The chain carries TRBV7-2 and TRBJ2-3; no definite D call. CDR3 length: 12 amino acids. The ends were cut back, 5 bases at V and 5 bases at J, with 8 bases in the middle. Germline values: CDR1 SGHTA, CDR2 FQGNSA. The CDR3 loop reads CASSPILDTQYF. The CDR3, as DNA: TGTGCCAGCAGCCCCATTTTAGATACGCAGTATTTT.

The CDR3 spells CASSLNTIYNEQFF. The CDR3, as DNA: TGTGCCAGCAGCTTAAATACGATTTACAATGAGCAGTTCTTC. The V and J genes are TRBV7-2 and TRBJ2-1; D not resolved. Trimming cost V 2 bases and J 4 bases, with 9 bases left between them. CDR1 SGHTA and CDR2 FQGNSA come from the germline V gene. The CDR3 is made up of 14 amino acids.

This clonotype was observed a handful of times. This rearrangement joins TRBV10-3 to TRBJ2-1; D might be TRBD1 or TRBD2, each matching 5 bases. V lost 6 bases and J lost 5, with 14 bases in between. The CDR3 covers 14 residues. The germline V gene has CDR1 ENHRY and CDR2 SYGVKD. The CDR3 DNA sequence: TGTGCCATCAGCTCCGGGACGGGGAACAATGAGCAGTTCTTC. Amino acids: CAISSGTGNNEQFF.

This clonotype came up many times. The chain has TRBV4-3 and TRBJ2-1, with TRBD2 identical over 7 bases. The CDR3 runs to 16 residues. The junction had 14 bases not matched to a gene; V was cut back by 2 bases and J by 10 bases. Per germline, CDR1 LGHNA and CDR2 YSLEER. In DNA, the CDR3 is TGCGCCAGCAGCCAACGCTGGCGGCAGGGAGGGGAAGAGCAGTTCTTC. Residues: CASSQRWRQGGEEQFF.

The J gene is TRBJ2-3, the V gene TRBV7-2, with 8 bases identical to TRBD2. Germline V gene sequence: CDR1 SGHTA, CDR2 FQGNSA. The CDR3 sequence is 14 residues long. Losses at the gene ends were 7 bases for V and 4 bases for J; bases not matched to a gene: 7. The CDR3 DNA reads TGTGCCAGCACCGGGGGGGGGAGGCCAGATACGCAGTATTTT. Its protein product is CASTGGGRPDTQYF.

V is TRBV5-6 and J is TRBJ1-2; unclear D gene. Trimming left V 1 base short and J 3 bases short, with 7 bases between. Per germline, CDR1 SGHDT and CDR2 YYEEEE. This CDR3 comprises 13 residues. The CDR3 here is CASSLTLHYGYTF. CDR3 nucleotides: TGTGCCAGCAGCTTGACACTCCACTATGGCTACACCTTC.

The V call is TRBV7-9, the J call TRBJ1-1; 8 bases are a match to TRBD1. The CDR3 is 12 residues long. V trimming: 11 bases; J trimming: 5 bases; junction bases outside the gene matches: 7. Germline CDR1 SEHNR, CDR2 FQNEAQ (reference sequence). The DNA for the CDR3 is TGTGCCGTCCAGGGGGCGCCTACTGAAGCTTTCTTT. Translation gives CAVQGAPTEAFF.

The chain recombines TRBV5-1 with TRBJ2-7; the D gene could be TRBD1 or TRBD2 (5 bases each). The CDR3 extends over 14 amino acids. Germline V gene lookup returns CDR1 SGHRS and CDR2 YFSETQ. Trimming took 1 base from V and 2 from J, leaving 10 bases between them. CDR3 bases: TGCGCCAGCAGCTTGCGGGACGTCACCTACGAGCAGTACTTC. Its translation: CASSLRDVTYEQYF.

The CDR3 loop is CASRHENTGELFF. The CDR3, as DNA: TGTGCCAGCCGACACGAGAACACCGGGGAGCTGTTTTTT. The chain links TRBV21-1 to TRBJ2-2. TRBV21-1 is a recognized pseudogene. CDR3 size: 13 residues.

The J gene is TRBJ1-5, the V gene TRBV10-3; no definite D call. Germline V gene data show CDR1 as ENHRY and CDR2 as SYGVKD. This CDR3 contains 13 residues. V was clipped by 7 bases and J by 15 bases, with 22 bases between them. The CDR3 loop is CAIKRVVTEAPHF. The CDR3 DNA reads as TGTGCCATCAAACGGGTAGTAACAGAGGCTCCGCATTTT.

This clonotype has a count of ten or more. The rearrangement joins TRBV4-2 to TRBJ2-1; D unresolved. The CDR3 contains 13 residues. V dropped 3 bases and J dropped 6 bases, with 9 bases sitting between them. Per germline, CDR1 LGHNA and CDR2 YNFKEQ. CDR3 residues: CASSQGAGNEQFF. The CDR3 DNA is TGTGCCAGCAGCCAGGGCGCAGGCAATGAGCAGTTCTTC.